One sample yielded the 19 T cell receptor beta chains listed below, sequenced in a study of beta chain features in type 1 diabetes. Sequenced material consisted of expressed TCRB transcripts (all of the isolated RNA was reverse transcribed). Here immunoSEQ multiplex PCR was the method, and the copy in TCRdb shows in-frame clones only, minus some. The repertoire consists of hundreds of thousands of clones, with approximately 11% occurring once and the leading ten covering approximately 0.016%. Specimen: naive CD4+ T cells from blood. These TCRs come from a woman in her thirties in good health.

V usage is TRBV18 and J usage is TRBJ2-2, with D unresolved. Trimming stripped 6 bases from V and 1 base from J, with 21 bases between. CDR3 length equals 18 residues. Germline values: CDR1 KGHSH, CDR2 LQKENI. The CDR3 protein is CASSPSATARKNTGELFF. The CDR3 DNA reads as TGTGCCAGCTCCCCGAGCGCGACCGCGCGTAAGAACACCGGGGAGCTGTTTTTT.

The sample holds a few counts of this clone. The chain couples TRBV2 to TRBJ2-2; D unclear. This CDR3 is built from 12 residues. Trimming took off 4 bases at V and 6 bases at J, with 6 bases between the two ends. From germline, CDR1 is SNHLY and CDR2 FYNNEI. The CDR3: CASSVLAGELFF. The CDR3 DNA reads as TGTGCCAGCAGTGTCCTTGCCGGGGAGCTGTTTTTT. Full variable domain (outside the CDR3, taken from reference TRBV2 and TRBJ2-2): EPEVTQTPSHQVTQMGQEVILRCVPISNHLYFYWYRQILGQKVEFLVSFYNNEISEKSEIFDDQFSVERPDGSNFTLKIRSTKLEDSAMYFCASSVLAGELFFGEGSRLTVL.

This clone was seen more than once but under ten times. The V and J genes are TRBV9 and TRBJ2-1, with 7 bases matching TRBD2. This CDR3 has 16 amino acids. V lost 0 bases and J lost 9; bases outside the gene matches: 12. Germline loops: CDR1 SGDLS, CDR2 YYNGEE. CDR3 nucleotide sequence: TGTGCCAGCAGCGTAGAGCTAGGCGGGAGATACGGTGAGCAGTTCTTC. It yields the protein CASSVELGGRYGEQFF.

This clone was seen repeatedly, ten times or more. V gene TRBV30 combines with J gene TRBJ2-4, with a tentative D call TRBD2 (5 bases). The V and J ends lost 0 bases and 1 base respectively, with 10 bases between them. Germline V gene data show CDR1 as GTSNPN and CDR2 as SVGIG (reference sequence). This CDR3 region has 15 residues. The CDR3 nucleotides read TGTGCCTGGAGTGTGGCTAGCCGCGCCAAAAACATTCAGTACTTC. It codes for CAWSVASRAKNIQYF.

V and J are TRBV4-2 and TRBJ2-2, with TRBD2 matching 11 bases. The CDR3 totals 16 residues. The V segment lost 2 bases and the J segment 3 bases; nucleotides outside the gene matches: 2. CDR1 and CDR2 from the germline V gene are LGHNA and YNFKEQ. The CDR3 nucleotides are TGTGCCAGCAGCCAACTTAGCGGGAGGGACACCGGGGAGCTGTTTTTT. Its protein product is CASSQLSGRDTGELFF.

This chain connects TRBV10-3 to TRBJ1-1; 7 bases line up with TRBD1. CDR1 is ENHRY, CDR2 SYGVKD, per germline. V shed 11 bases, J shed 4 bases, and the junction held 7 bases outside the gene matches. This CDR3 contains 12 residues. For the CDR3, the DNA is TGTGCCGCTGAAGGGGGCGGCACTGAAGCTTTCTTT. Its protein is CAAEGGGTEAFF.

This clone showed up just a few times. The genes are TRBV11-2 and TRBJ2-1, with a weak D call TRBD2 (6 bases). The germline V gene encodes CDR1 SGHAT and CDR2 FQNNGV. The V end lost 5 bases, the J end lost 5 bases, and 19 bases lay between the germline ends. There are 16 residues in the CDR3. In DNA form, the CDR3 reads TGTGCCAGCAGCGGAGGGTCCAGGGTGGCGGACAATGAGCAGTTCTTC. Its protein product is CASSGGSRVADNEQFF.

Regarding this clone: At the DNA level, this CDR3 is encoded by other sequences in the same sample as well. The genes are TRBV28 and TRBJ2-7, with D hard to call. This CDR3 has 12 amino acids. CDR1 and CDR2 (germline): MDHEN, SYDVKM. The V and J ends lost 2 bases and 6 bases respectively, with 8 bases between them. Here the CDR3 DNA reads TGTGCCAGCAGTTTACAAACGAGCGAGCAGTACTTC. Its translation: CASSLQTSEQYF.

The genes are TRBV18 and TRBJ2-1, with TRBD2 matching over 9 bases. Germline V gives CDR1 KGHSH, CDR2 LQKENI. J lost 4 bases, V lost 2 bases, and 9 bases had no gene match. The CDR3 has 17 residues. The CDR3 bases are TGTGCCAGCTCACCATCAGGCGGGAGGGCCGTGTACAATGAGCAGTTCTTC. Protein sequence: CASSPSGGRAVYNEQFF.

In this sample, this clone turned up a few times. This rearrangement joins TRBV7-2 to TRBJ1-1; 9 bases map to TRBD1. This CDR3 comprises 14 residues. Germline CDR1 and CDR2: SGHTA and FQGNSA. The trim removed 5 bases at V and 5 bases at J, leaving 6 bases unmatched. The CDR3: CASSMDRGYTEAFF. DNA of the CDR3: TGTGCCAGCAGCATGGACAGGGGTTATACTGAAGCTTTCTTT.

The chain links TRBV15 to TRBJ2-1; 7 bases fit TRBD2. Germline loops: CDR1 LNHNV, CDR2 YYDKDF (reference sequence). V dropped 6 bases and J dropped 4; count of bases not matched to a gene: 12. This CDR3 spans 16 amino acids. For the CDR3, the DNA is TGTGCCACCAGTAAGACGGCTGCTAGCGGATACAATGAGCAGTTCTTC. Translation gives CATSKTAASGYNEQFF.

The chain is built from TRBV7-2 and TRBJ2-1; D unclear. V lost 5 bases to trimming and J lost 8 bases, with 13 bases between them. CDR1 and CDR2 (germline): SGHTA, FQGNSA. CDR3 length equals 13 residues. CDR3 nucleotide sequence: TGTGCCAGCAGCCCCTATGGTGTCGATGAGCAGTTCTTC. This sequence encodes CASSPYGVDEQFF.

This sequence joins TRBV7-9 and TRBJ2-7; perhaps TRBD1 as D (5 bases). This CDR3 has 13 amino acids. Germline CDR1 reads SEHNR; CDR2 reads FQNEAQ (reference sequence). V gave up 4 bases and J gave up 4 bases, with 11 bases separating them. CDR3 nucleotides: TGTGCCAGCAGCTCGACGACAGTGTACGAGCAGTACTTC. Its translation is CASSSTTVYEQYF.

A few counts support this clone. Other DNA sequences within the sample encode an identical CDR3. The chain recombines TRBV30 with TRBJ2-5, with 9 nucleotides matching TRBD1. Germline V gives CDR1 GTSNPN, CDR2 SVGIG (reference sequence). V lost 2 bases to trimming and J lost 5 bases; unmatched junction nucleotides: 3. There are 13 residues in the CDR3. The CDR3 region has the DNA TGTGCCTGGAGTAGACAGGGGGGCGAGACCCAGTACTTC. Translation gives CAWSRQGGETQYF.

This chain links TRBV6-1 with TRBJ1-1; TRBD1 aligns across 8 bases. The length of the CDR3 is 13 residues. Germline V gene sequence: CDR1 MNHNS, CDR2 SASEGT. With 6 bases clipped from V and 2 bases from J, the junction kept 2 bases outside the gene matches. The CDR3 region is CASRGQVNTEAFF. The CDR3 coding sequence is TGTGCCAGCAGGGGACAGGTCAACACTGAAGCTTTCTTT.

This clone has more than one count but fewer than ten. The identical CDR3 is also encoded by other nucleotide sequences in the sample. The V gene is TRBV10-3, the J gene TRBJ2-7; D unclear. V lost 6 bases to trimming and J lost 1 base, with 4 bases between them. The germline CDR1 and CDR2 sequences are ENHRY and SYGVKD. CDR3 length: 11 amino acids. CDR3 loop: CAISSSYEQYF. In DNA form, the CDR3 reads TGTGCCATCAGCTCTTCCTACGAGCAGTACTTC.

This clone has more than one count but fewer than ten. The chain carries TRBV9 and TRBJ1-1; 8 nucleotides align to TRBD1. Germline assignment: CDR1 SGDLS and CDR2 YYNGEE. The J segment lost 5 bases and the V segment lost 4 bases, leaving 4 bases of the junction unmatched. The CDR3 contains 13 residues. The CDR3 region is CASSSRQGTEAFF. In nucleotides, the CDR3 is TGTGCCAGCAGCTCAAGACAGGGGACTGAAGCTTTCTTT.

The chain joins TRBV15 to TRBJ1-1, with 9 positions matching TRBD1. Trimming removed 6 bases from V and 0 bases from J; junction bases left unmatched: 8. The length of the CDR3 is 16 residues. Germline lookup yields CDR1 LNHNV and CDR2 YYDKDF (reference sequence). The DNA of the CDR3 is TGTGCCACCAGTAGACGGGACAGGGACATGAACACTGAAGCTTTCTTT. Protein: CATSRRDRDMNTEAFF.

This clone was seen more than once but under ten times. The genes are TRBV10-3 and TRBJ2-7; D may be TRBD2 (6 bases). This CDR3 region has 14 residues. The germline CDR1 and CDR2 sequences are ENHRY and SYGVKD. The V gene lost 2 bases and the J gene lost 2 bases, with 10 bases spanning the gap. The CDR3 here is CAISEREFTYEQYF. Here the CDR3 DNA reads TGTGCCATCAGTGAGCGGGAGTTTACCTACGAGCAGTACTTC.